The 17 T cell receptor beta chains in this list originate from one sample, sequenced in a study of shared clonotypes between healthy human individuals. TCRdb keeps only in-frame clones here, not all; method: immunoSEQ multiplex PCR. The sample lists millions of clones; around 90% were seen once. The material sequenced was naive CD4+ T cells sorted from blood. Sample subset: CD45RA+ positively selected. The origin of the receptors is a man aged 18 to 30 in good health.

The sample holds a few counts of this clone. The CDR3 spells CASSWAGNTIYF. CDR3 nucleotide sequence: TGTGCCAGCAGCTGGGCTGGAAACACCATATATTTT. The chain uses TRBV11-2 and TRBJ1-3; D not certain. CDR1 is SGHAT, CDR2 FQNNGV, per germline. CDR3 length: 12 residues. Trimming removed 4 bases from V and 2 bases from J, with 3 bases in between. Looking up the rest from reference TRBV11-2 and TRBJ1-3 gives the full variable domain: EAGVAQSPRYKIIEKRQSVAFWCNPISGHATLYWYQQILGQGPKLLIQFQNNGVVDDSQLPKDRFSAERLKGVDSTLKIQPAKLEDSAVYLCASSWAGNTIYFGEGSWLTVV.

Comments on this clone: Other DNA sequences in this sample translate to the same CDR3. The chain is built from TRBV30 and TRBJ1-4; D gene ambiguous. Between the trimmed V and J ends, which lost 1 base and 1 base, there was a span of 4 bases. Germline assignment: CDR1 GTSNPN and CDR2 SVGIG (reference sequence). This CDR3 has 13 amino acids. The CDR3 loop reads CAWSGGTNEKLFF. The CDR3 region has the DNA TGTGCCTGGAGTGGCGGAACTAATGAAAAACTGTTTTTT.

The V gene is TRBV11-3, the J gene TRBJ2-3; 7 nucleotides agree with TRBD2. Germline CDR1 SGHNT, CDR2 YENEEA. The V gene end was trimmed by 0 bases and the J gene end by 5 bases; junction bases not matched to a gene: 5. The CDR3 has 15 amino acids. The CDR3 region has the DNA TGTGCCAGCAGCTTAGATGGCGGGGGAGGAGATACGCAGTATTTT. Translation: CASSLDGGGGDTQYF.

The gene calls are TRBV5-1 and TRBJ1-6; 10 nucleotides align to TRBD1. The V gene's germline CDR1 is SGHRS and CDR2 YFSETQ. J gave up 2 bases and V 4 bases, and 9 bases lay outside the gene matches. There are 18 residues in the CDR3. The CDR3 bases are TGCGCCAGCAGCATAGGACAGGGGGGATTAACCTATAATTCACCCCTCCACTTT. This translates into CASSIGQGGLTYNSPLHF. The variable domain in full, with the rest retrieved from reference TRBV5-1 and TRBJ1-6, is KAGVTQTPRYLIKTRGQQVTLSCSPISGHRSVSWYQQTPGQGLQFLFEYFSETQRNKGNFPGRFSGRQFSNSRSEMNVSTLELGDSALYLCASSIGQGGLTYNSPLHFGNGTRLTVT.

The V gene is TRBV30, the J gene TRBJ2-5; 8 bases map to TRBD2. J was trimmed by 4 bases and V by 3 bases; bases with no gene match: 13. Germline CDR1 reads GTSNPN; CDR2 reads SVGIG (reference sequence). There are 16 residues in the CDR3. CDR3 residues: CAWRPLGRESGETQYF. The CDR3 region has the DNA TGTGCCTGGAGGCCGCTCGGGAGGGAGTCAGGAGAGACCCAGTACTTC.

This clone was seen once. The chain has TRBV5-4 and TRBJ1-6; D is possibly TRBD1 (5 bases). CDR3 length: 14 residues. Trimming stripped 0 bases from V and 9 bases from J, with 10 bases between. Germline assignment: CDR1 SGHNT and CDR2 YYREEE (reference sequence). CDR3 protein: CASSLEGRGSPLHF. The CDR3 DNA follows: TGTGCCAGCAGCTTGGAGGGGCGCGGTTCACCCCTCCACTTT.

The rearrangement links TRBV6-6 to TRBJ1-6, with 9 bases matching TRBD1. V lost 6 bases to trimming and J lost 10 bases; unmatched junction nucleotides: 10. This CDR3 comprises 15 residues. CDR1 MNHNY and CDR2 SVGAGI come from the germline V gene (reference sequence). The CDR3, as DNA: TGTGCCAGCAGCCCAACAGGGGGCAAGGAATCACCCCTCCACTTT. As protein: CASSPTGGKESPLHF.

CDR3 coding DNA: TGTGCCAGCAGCTTGGAGTTTAAGAGGACTGAAGCTTTCTTT. Amino acid sequence: CASSLEFKRTEAFF. The J gene is TRBJ1-1, the V gene TRBV5-8; D gene ambiguous. Trimming removed 0 bases at V and 5 bases at J, with 11 bases between. This CDR3 has 14 residues. Germline V gene sequence: CDR1 SGHTS, CDR2 YDEGEE.

The chain is built from TRBV27 and TRBJ1-3; no definite D call. This CDR3 is 13 amino acids long. Looked up from germline, CDR1 is MNHEY and CDR2 is SMNVEV (reference sequence). V was cut by 6 bases and J by 1 base, with 7 bases left in between. CDR3 DNA sequence: TGTGCCAGCAGGTCCAGATCTGGAAACACCATATATTTT. Its translation: CASRSRSGNTIYF.

This chain connects TRBV28 to TRBJ2-1; D gene unclear. The CDR3 has 11 residues. CDR1 is MDHEN and CDR2 is SYDVKM in the germline V gene. Trimming stripped 1 base from V and 13 bases from J, with 8 bases between. The CDR3 loop is CASSLSGPQFF. The CDR3 coding sequence is TGTGCCAGCAGTTTATCCGGACCCCAGTTCTTC.

Regarding this clone: The identical CDR3 is also encoded by other nucleotide sequences in the sample. This chain connects TRBV10-3 to TRBJ2-7; the match to TRBD1 covers 8 bases. The V segment lost 2 bases and the J segment 6 bases; nucleotides outside the gene matches: 0. The CDR3 contains 12 residues. Germline V gene sequence: CDR1 ENHRY, CDR2 SYGVKD. CDR3 residues: CAISETGGEQYF. CDR3 in DNA: TGTGCCATCAGTGAGACAGGGGGCGAGCAGTACTTC.

The chain employs TRBV2 and TRBJ1-5, with 7 bases fitting TRBD1. There are 14 residues in the CDR3. Germline CDR1 is SNHLY and CDR2 is FYNNEI. Trimming took 3 bases from V and 8 from J; bases not matched to a gene: 7. The CDR3 protein is CASSDQGGKKPQHF. CDR3 coding DNA: TGTGCCAGCAGTGACCAAGGGGGCAAAAAGCCCCAGCATTTT. Drawing the rest from reference TRBV2 and TRBJ1-5, the complete variable domain is EPEVTQTPSHQVTQMGQEVILRCVPISNHLYFYWYRQILGQKVEFLVSFYNNEISEKSEIFDDQFSVERPDGSNFTLKIRSTKLEDSAMYFCASSDQGGKKPQHFGDGTRLSIL.

This chain connects TRBV6-5 to TRBJ2-7; perhaps TRBD2 as D (5 bases). The CDR3 length is 14 residues. The V gene lost 0 bases and the J gene lost 4 bases, with 10 bases spanning the gap. The germline CDR1 and CDR2 sequences are MNHEY and SVGAGI. The CDR3 DNA sequence: TGTGCCAGCAGTTACTCTCCGGGGATATACGAGCAGTACTTC. It translates to CASSYSPGIYEQYF.

This chain joins TRBV4-1 and TRBJ1-5; D gene ambiguous. Deletions cut 0 bases from V and 11 bases from J, with 14 bases between. The CDR3 length is 14 residues. Germline CDR1 MGHRA, CDR2 YSYEKL. The CDR3 DNA reads TGCGCCAGCAGCCAAGATGAAATACGATCCACCCAGCATTTT. Translation: CASSQDEIRSTQHF.

This chain connects TRBV27 to TRBJ2-4; perhaps TRBD2 as D (6 bases). The CDR3 has 16 amino acids. Trimming pared 0 bases from V and 3 bases from J, leaving 12 bases between. Germline-derived CDR1 and CDR2 are MNHEY and SMNVEV (reference sequence). The CDR3 coding sequence is TGTGCCAGCAGTTTATCTAGTAGCGGTTTCAAAAACATTCAGTACTTC. This translates into CASSLSSSGFKNIQYF.

The chain couples TRBV27 to TRBJ2-3, with 7 nucleotides matching TRBD2. Per the germline V gene, CDR1 is MNHEY and CDR2 is SMNVEV (reference sequence). J lost 5 bases, V lost 2 bases, and 7 bases had no gene match. The CDR3 is 15 residues long. The CDR3 region has the DNA TGTGCCAGCAGTTTAACTAGCGCGGGTGGAGATACGCAGTATTTT. Its protein product is CASSLTSAGGDTQYF.

About this clone itself: Other DNA sequences from this sample encode an identical CDR3 as well. This chain joins TRBV7-9 and TRBJ1-1, with D possibly TRBD1 on 6 matching bases. In germline, CDR1 is SEHNR, CDR2 FQNEAQ (reference sequence). There are 13 residues in the CDR3. V was pared by 8 bases and J by 5 bases, with 15 bases between. The DNA for the CDR3 is TGTGCCAGCTCGTCCCAAGGGGGTACTGAAGCTTTCTTT. Translated, it gives CASSSQGGTEAFF.